This T cell receptor beta chain was identified during a study of T-cell memory formation after mild COVID-19. The overall study: There were largely donor-specific TCR clusters.

The study, taken as a whole, reports: While clones contracting from day 15 to 85 were balanced between CD4 and CD8, later expanders leaned CD4+.

The table lists this clonotype with many counts. Its target is not known. The CDR3 is made up of 12 amino acids. Germline assignment: CDR1 GTSNPN and CDR2 SVGIG (reference sequence). V lost 2 bases and J 6 bases, leaving 9 bases between the germline ends. MiXCR was run by TCRdb on the 5' RACE reads, yielding one entry per CDR3 protein. The sample carries about 150,000 distinct CDR3 sequences, 15% to 20% recorded once. This sequence was found in an adult woman who had mild COVID-19 (a few samples of this study predate the infection). Cell type and time point are not known. The rearrangement joins TRBV30 to TRBJ2-3; tentative D call: TRBD2 (6 bases). What was sequenced was PBMCs or a T cell subset sorted from them (not recorded which). CDR3 DNA: TGTGCCTGGAGTACGGCGGGGGATACGCAGTATTTT. Translation gives CAWSTAGDTQYF.